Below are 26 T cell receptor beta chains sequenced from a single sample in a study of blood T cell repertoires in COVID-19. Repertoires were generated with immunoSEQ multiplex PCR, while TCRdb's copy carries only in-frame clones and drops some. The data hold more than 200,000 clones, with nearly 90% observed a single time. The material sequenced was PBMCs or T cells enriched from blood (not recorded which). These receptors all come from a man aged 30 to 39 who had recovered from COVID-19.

The CDR3 sequence: CASSYSVQGPIQETQYF. The CDR3, as DNA: TGTGCCAGCAGTTACTCAGTTCAGGGGCCGATCCAAGAGACCCAGTACTTC. This chain links TRBV6-2 or TRBV6-3 with TRBJ2-5; a possible D gene is TRBD1 (6 bases). V lost 0 bases to trimming and J lost 1 base, with 15 bases between them. The CDR3 length is 17 residues. Germline-derived CDR1 and CDR2 are MNHEY and SVGEGT.

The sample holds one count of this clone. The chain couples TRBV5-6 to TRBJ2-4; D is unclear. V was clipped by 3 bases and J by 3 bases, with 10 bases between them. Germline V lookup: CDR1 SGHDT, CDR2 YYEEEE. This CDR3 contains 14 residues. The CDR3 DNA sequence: TGTGCCAGCAGCTCCGGGTGGGTCAAAAACATTCAGTACTTC. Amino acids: CASSSGWVKNIQYF.

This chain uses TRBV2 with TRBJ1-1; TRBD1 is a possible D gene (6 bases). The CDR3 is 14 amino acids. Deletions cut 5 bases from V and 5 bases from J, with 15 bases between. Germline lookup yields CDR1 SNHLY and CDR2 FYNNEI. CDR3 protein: CASSKTTGLTEAFF. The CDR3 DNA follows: TGTGCCAGCAGTAAAACCACAGGGTTGACTGAAGCTTTCTTT.

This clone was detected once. CDR3 sequence (DNA): TGCGCCAGCAGCTCGGGGGGAACAGCAACCTACGAGCAGTACTTC. Amino acid sequence: CASSSGGTATYEQYF. The gene calls are TRBV5-1 and TRBJ2-7, with 7 bases lining up with TRBD2. The germline CDR1 and CDR2 sequences are SGHRS and YFSETQ. The CDR3 has 15 amino acids. The trim removed 3 bases at V and 2 bases at J, leaving 8 bases unmatched.

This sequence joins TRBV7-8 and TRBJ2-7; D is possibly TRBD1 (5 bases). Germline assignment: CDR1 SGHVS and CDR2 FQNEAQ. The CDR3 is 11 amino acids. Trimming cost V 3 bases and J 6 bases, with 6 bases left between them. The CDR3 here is CASSFTGEQYF. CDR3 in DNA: TGTGCCAGCAGCTTTACAGGCGAGCAGTACTTC.

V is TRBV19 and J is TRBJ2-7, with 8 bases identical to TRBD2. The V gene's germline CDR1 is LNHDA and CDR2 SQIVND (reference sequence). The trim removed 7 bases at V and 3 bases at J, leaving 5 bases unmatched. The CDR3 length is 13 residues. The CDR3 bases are TGTGCCAGTATGAACAGCGGGAGCTACGAGCAGTACTTC. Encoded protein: CASMNSGSYEQYF.

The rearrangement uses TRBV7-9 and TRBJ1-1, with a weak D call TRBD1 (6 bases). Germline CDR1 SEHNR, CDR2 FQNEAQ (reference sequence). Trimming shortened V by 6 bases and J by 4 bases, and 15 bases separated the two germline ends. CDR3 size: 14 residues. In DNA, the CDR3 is TGTGCCAGCAGTTTACAGGGAGGAAGCACTGAAGCTTTCTTT. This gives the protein CASSLQGGSTEAFF.

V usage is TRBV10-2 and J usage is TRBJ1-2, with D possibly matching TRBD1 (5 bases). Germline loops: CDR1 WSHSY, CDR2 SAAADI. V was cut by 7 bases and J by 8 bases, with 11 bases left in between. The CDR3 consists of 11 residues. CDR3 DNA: TGCGCCAGCATGGAGGGGACGGGCTACACCTTC. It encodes CASMEGTGYTF.

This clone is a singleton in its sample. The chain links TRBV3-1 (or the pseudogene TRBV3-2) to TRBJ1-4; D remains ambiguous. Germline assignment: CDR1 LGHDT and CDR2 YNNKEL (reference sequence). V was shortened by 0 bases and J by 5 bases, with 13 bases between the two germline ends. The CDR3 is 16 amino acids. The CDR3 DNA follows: TGTGCCAGCAGCCAAGATGAGGGAACCCTGAATGAAAAACTGTTTTTT. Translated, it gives CASSQDEGTLNEKLFF.

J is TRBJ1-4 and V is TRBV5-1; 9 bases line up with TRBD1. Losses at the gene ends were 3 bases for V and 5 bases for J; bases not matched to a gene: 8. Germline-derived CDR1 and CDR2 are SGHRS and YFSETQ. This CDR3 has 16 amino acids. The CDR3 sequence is CASSSAPGTGNEKLFF. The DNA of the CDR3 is TGCGCCAGCAGCTCAGCCCCCGGGACAGGGAATGAAAAACTGTTTTTT.

CDR3 sequence reads: CASYGVGDEQFF. CDR3 DNA: TGTGCCAGTTACGGGGTCGGGGATGAGCAGTTCTTC. The rearrangement joins TRBV27 to TRBJ2-1, with D possibly matching TRBD2 (5 bases). Trimming cost V 9 bases and J 8 bases, with 14 bases left between them. The CDR3 runs 12 residues. From germline, CDR1 is MNHEY and CDR2 SMNVEV (reference sequence).

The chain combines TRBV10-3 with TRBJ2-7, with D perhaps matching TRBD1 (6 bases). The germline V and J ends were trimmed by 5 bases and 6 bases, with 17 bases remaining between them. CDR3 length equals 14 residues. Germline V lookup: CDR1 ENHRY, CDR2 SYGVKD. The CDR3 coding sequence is TGTGCCATCAGTTCAACAGGGTCTCCTGCCGAGCAGTACTTC. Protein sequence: CAISSTGSPAEQYF.

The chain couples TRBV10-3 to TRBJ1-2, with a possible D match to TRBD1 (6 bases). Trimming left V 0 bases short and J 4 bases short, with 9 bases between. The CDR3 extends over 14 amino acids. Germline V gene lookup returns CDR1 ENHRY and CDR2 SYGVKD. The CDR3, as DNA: TGTGCCATCAGTGAGTCGACAGGACCCTATGGCTACACCTTC. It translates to CAISESTGPYGYTF.

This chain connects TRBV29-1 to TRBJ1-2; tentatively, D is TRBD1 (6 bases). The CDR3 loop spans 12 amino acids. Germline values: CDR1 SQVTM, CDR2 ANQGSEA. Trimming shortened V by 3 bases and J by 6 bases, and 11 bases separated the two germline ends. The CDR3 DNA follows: TGCAGCGTTGATAGGGGGAGGGATGGCTACACCTTC. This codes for CSVDRGRDGYTF.

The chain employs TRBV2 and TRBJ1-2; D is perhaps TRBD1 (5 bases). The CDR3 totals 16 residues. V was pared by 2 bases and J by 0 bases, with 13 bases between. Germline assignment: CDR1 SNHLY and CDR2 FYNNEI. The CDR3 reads CASSENIQASNYGYTF. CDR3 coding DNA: TGTGCCAGCAGTGAAAATATACAGGCATCTAACTATGGCTACACCTTC. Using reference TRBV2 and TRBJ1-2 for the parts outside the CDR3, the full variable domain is EPEVTQTPSHQVTQMGQEVILRCVPISNHLYFYWYRQILGQKVEFLVSFYNNEISEKSEIFDDQFSVERPDGSNFTLKIRSTKLEDSAMYFCASSENIQASNYGYTFGSGTRLTVV.

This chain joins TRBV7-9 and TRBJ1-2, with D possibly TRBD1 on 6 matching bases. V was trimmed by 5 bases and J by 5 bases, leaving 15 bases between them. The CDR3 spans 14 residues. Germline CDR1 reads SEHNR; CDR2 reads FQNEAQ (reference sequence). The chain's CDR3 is CASSILGAGYGYTF. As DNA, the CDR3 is TGTGCCAGCAGCATCTTGGGGGCAGGGTATGGCTACACCTTC.

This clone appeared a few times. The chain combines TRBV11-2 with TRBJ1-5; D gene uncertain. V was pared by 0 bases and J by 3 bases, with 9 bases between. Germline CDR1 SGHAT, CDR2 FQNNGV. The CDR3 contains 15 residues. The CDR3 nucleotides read TGTGCCAGCAGCTTAGACGTGACACCCAATCAGCCCCAGCATTTT. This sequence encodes CASSLDVTPNQPQHF.

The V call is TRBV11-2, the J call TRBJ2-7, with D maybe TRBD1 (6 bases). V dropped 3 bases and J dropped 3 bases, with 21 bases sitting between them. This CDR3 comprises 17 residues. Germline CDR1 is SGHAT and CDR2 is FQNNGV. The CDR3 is CASSLRQVSQRDYEQYF. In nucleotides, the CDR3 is TGTGCCAGCAGCTTGAGACAGGTCAGTCAAAGGGACTACGAGCAGTACTTC.

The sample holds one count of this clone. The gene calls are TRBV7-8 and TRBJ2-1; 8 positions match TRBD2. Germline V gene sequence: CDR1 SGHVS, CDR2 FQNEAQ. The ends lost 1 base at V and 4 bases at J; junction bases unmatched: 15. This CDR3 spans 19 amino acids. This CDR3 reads CASSLVPAGGVMKYNEQFF. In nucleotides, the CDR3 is TGTGCCAGCAGCTTAGTTCCGGCGGGGGGTGTAATGAAGTACAATGAGCAGTTCTTC.

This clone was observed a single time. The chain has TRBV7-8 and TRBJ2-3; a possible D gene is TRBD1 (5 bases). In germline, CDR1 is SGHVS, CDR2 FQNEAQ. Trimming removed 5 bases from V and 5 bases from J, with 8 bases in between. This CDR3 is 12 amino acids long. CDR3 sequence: CASSPGIDTQYF. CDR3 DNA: TGTGCCAGCAGCCCAGGGATAGATACGCAGTATTTT.

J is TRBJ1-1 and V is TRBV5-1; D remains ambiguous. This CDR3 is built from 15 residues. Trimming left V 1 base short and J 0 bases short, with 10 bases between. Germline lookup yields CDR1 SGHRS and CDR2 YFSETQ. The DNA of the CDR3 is TGCGCCAGCAGCTTGAGAGGGTCGATGAACACTGAAGCTTTCTTT. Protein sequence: CASSLRGSMNTEAFF.

DNA of the CDR3: TGTGCCAGCAGACACACCAAACAGGGGGGGAACACTGAAGCTTTCTTT. This encodes CASRHTKQGGNTEAFF. The chain joins TRBV28 to TRBJ1-1, with TRBD1 matching over 8 bases. Germline CDR1 and CDR2: MDHEN and SYDVKM. This CDR3 contains 16 residues. Trimming removed 6 bases from V and 1 base from J; junction bases left unmatched: 10.

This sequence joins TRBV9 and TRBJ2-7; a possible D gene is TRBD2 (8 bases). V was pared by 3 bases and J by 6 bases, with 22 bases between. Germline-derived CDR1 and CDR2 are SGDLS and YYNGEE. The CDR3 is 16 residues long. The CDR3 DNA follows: TGTGCCAGCAGCGAAGGGGGCAGCGGGGGCTCTTCCGAGCAGTACTTC. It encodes CASSEGGSGGSSEQYF.

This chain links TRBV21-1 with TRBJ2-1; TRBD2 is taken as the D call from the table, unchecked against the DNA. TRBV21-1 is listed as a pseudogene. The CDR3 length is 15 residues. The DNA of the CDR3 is TGTGCCAGCGTTGCCGGGGAGGGCTCCTACAATGAGCAGTTCTTC. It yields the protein CASVAGEGSYNEQFF.

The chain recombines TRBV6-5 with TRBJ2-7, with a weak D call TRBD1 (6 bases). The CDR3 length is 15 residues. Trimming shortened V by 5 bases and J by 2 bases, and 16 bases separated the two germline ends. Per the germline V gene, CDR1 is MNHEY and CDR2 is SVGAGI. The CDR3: CASSNMPTGTYEQYF. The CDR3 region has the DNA TGTGCCAGCAGTAATATGCCGACAGGAACCTACGAGCAGTACTTC.

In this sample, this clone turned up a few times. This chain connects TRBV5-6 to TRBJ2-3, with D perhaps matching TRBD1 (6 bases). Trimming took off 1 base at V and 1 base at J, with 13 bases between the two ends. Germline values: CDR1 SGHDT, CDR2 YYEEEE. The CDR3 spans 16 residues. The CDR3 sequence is CASSLTGFRGTDTQYF. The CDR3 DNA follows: TGTGCCAGCAGCTTGACAGGGTTCCGGGGCACAGATACGCAGTATTTT.